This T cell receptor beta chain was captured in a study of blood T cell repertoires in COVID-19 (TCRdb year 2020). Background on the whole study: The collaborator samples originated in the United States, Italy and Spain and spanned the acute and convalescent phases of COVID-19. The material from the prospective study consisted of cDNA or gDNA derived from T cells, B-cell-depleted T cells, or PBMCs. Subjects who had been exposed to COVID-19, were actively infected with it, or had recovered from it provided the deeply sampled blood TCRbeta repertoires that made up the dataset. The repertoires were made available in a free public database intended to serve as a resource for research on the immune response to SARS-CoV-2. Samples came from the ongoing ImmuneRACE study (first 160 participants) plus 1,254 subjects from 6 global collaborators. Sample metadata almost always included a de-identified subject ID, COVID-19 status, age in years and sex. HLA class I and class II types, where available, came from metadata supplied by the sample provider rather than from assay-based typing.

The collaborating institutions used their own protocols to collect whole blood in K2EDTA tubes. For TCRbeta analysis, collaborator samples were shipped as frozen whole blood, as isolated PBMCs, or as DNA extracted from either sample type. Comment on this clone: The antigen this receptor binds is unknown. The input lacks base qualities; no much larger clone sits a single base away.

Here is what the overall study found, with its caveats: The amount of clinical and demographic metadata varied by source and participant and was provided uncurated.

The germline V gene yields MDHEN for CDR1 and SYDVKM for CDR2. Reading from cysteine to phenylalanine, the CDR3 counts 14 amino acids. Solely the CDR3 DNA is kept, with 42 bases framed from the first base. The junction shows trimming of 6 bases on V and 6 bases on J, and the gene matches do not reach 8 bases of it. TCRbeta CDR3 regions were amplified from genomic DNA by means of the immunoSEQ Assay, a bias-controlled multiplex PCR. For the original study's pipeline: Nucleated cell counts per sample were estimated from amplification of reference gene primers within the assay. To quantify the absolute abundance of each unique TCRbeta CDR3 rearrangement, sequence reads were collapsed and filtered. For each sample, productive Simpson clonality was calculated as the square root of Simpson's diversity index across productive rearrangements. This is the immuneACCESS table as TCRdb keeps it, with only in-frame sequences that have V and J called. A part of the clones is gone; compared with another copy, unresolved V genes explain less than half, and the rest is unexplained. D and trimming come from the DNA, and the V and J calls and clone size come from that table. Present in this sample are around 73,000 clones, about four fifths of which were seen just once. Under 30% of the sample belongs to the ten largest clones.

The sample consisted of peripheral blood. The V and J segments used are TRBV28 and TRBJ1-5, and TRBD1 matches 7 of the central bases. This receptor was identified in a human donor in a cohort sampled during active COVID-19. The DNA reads TGTGCCAGCAGCCCGACAGGGTACGGTCAGCCCCAGCATTTT. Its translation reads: CASSPTGYGQPQHF.